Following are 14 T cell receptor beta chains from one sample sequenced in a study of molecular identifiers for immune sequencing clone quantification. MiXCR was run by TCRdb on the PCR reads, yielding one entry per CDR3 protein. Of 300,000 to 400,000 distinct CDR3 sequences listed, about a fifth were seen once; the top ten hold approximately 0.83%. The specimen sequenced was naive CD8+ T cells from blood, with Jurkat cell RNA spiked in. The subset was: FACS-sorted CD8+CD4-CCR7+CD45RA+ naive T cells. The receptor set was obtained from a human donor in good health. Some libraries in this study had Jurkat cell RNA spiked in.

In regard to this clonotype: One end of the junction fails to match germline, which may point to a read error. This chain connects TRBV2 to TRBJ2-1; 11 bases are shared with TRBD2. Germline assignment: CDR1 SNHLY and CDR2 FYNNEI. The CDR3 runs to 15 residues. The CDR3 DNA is TGTGTCAGCAGCGAGGGACTAGCGGTCTACAATGAGCAGTTCTTC. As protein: CVSSEGLAVYNEQFF.

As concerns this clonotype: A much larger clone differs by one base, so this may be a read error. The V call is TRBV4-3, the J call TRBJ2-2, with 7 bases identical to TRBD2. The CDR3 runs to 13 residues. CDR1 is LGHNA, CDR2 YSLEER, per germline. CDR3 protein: CATQSGNTGGLFF. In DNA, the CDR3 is TGCGCCACCCAAAGCGGGAACACCGGGGGGCTGTTTTTT.

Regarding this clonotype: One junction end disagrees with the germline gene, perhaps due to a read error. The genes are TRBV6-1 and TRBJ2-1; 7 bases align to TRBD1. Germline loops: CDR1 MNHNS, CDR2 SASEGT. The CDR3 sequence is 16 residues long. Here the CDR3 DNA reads TGTGCCGGCAGTCCTCAAACAGGGGTGAGAGGCAATGAGCAGTTCTTC. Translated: CAGSPQTGVRGNEQFF.

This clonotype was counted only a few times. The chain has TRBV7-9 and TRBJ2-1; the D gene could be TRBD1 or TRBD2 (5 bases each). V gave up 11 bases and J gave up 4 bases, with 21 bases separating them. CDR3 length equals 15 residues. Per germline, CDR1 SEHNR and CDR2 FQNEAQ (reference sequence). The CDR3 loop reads CAGTEIQGGYNEQFF. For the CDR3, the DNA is TGTGCCGGCACCGAAATTCAGGGCGGGTACAATGAGCAGTTCTTC.

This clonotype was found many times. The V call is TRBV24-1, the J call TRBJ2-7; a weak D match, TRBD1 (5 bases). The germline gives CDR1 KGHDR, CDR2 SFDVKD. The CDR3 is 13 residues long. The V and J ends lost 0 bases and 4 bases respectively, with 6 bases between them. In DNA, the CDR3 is TGTGCCACCAGTGATTTGCAGGGATACGAGCAGTACTTC. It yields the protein CATSDLQGYEQYF.

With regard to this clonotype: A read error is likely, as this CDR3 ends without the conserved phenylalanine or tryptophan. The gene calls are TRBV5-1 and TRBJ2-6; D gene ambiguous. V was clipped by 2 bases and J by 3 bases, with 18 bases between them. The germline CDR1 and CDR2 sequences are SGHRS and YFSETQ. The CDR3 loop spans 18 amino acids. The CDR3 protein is CASSFDGNYGFGANVLTL. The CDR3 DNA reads TGCGCCAGCAGCTTTGATGGCAACTATGGATTTGGGGCCAACGTCCTGACTCTC.

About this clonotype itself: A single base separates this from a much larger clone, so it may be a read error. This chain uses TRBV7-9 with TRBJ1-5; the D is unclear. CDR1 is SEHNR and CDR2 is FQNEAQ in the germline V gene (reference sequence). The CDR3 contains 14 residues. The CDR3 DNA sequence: TGTGCCAGCAGCTCAGGACGAGGCAAACAGCCCCAGCATTTT. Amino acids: CASSSGRGKQPQHF.

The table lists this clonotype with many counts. CDR3 nucleotides: TGTGCCAGCAGCTCGGGACAGGGGGTGATGAACACTGAAGCTTTCTTT. It encodes CASSSGQGVMNTEAFF. The chain links TRBV5-6 to TRBJ1-1, with 11 bases fitting TRBD1. Germline lookup yields CDR1 SGHDT and CDR2 YYEEEE. J was trimmed by 0 bases and V by 3 bases; bases with no gene match: 4. CDR3 length equals 16 residues.

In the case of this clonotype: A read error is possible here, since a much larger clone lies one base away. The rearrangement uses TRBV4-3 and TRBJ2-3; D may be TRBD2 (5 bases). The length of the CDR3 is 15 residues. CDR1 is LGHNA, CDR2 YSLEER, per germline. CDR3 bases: TGCGCCAGCAGCCGTGAGGGCAGGAGCACAGTTACGCAGTATTTT. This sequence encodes CASSREGRSTVTQYF.

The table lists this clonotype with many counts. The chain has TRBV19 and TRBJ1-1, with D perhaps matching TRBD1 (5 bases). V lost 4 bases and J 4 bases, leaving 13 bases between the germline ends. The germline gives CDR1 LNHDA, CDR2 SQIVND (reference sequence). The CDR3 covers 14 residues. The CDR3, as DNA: TGTGCCAGTAGTAAGGGGCGAGGCACCACTGAAGCTTTCTTT. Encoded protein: CASSKGRGTTEAFF.

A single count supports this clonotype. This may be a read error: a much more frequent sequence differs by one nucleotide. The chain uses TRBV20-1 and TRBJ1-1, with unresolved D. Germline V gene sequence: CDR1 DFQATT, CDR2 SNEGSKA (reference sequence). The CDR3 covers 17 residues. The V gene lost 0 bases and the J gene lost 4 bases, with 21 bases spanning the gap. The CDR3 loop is CSARDSGDAYSSTEAFF. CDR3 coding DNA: TGCAGTGCTAGAGATTCGGGAGACGCCTATTCGAGCACTGAAGCTTTCTTT.

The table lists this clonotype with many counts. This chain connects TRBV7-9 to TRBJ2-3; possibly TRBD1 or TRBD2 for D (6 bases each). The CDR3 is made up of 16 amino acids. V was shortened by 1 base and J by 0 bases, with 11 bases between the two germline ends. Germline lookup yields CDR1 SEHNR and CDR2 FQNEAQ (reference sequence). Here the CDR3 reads CASSLVGGPSTDTQYF. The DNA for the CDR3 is TGTGCCAGCAGCTTAGTTGGGGGGCCAAGCACAGATACGCAGTATTTT.

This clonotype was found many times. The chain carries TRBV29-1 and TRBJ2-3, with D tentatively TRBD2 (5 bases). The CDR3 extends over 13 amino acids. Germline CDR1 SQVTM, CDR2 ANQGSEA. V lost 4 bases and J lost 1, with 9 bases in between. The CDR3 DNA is TGCAGCGTTGGGGGAGTACGCACAGATACGCAGTATTTT. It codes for CSVGGVRTDTQYF.

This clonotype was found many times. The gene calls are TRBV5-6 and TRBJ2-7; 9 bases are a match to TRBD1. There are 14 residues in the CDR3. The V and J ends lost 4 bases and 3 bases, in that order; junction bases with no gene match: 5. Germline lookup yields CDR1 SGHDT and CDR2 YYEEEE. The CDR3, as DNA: TGTGCCAGCAGCCCCGGGACAGGGTTCTACGAGCAGTACTTC. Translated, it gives CASSPGTGFYEQYF.